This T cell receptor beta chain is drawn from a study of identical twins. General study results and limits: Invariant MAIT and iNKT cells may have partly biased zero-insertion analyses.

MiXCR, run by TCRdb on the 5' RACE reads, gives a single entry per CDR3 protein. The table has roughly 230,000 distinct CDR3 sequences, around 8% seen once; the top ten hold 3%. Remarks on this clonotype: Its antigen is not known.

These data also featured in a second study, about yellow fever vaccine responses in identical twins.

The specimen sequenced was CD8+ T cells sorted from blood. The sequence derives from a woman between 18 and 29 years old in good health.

CDR3 amino acids: CASRTTGYSYEQYF. CDR3 nucleotide sequence: TGTGCCAGCAGGACCACAGGATACTCCTACGAGCAGTACTTC. The rearrangement joins TRBV6-2 or TRBV6-3 to TRBJ2-7, with D possibly matching TRBD1 (5 bases). The ends were cut back, 6 bases at V and 0 bases at J, with 12 bases in the middle. Germline loops: CDR1 MNHEY, CDR2 SVGEGT. The CDR3 loop spans 14 amino acids.